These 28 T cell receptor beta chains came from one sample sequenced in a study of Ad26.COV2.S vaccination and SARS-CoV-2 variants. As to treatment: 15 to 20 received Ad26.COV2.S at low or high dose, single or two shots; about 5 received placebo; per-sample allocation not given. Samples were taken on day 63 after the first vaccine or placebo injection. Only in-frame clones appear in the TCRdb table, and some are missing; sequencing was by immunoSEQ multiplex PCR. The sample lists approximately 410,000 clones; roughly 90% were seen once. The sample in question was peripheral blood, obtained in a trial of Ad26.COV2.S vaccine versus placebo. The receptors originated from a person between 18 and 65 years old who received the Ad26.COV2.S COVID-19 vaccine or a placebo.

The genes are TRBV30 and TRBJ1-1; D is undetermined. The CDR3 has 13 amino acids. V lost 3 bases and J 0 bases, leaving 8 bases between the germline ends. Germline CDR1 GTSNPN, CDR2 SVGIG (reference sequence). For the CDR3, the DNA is TGTGCCTGGAGATTACTCCTGAACACTGAAGCTTTCTTT. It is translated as CAWRLLLNTEAFF.

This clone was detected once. CDR3 residues: CASSQQRSGNTIYF. The CDR3 DNA is TGCGCCAGCAGCCAACAACGCTCTGGAAACACCATATATTTT. J is TRBJ1-3 and V is TRBV4-3; D gene ambiguous. The CDR3 loop spans 14 amino acids. V lost 2 bases, J lost 0 bases, and 5 bases lay in between. Germline values: CDR1 LGHNA, CDR2 YSLEER.

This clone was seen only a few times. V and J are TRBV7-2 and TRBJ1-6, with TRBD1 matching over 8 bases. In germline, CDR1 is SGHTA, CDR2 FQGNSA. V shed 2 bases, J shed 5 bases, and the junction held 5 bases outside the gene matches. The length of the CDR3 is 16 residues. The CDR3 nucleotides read TGTGCCAGCAGCTTAAGGGGGGACAGGAATAATTCACCCCTCCACTTT. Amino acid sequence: CASSLRGDRNNSPLHF. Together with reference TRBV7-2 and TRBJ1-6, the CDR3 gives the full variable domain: GAGVSQSPSNKVTEKGKDVELRCDPISGHTALYWYRQSLGQGLEFLIYFQGNSAPDKSGLPSDRFSAERTGGSVSTLTIQRTQQEDSAVYLCASSLRGDRNNSPLHFGNGTRLTVT.

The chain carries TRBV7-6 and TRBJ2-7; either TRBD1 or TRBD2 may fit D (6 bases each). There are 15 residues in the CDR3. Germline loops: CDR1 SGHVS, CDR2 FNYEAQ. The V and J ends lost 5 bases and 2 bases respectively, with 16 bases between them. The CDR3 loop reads CASSPRGGNPYEQYF. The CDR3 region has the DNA TGTGCCAGCAGCCCCCGAGGGGGGAACCCCTACGAGCAGTACTTC.

The CDR3 reads CASSLGGAETQYF. The CDR3 DNA reads as TGTGCCAGCAGCTTGGGGGGTGCAGAGACCCAGTACTTC. J is TRBJ2-5 and V is TRBV5-4; D ambiguous. V lost 0 bases and J lost 4, with 7 bases in between. CDR3 length: 13 residues. Germline CDR1 and CDR2: SGHNT and YYREEE (reference sequence).

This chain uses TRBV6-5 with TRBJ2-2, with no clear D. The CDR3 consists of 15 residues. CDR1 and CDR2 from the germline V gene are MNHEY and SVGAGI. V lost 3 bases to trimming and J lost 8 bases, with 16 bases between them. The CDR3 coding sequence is TGTGCCAGCAGTTATTCTACTCCATGGGAAGGGGAGCTGTTTTTT. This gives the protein CASSYSTPWEGELFF.

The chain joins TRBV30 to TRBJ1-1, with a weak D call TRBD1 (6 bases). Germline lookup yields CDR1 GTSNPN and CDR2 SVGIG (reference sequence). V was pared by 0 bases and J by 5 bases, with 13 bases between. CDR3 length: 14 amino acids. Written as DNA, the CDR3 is TGTGCCTGGAGTGTTTCGGGGGGCCGAACTGAAGCTTTCTTT. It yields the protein CAWSVSGGRTEAFF.

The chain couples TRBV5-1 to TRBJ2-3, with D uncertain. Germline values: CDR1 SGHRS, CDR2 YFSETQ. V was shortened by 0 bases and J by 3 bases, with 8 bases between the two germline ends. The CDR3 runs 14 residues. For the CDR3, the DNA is TGCGCCAGCAGCTTGGAAATCGTGACAGATACGCAGTATTTT. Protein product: CASSLEIVTDTQYF.

The DNA of the CDR3 is TGCGCCAGCAGCCAACCAAGCCTCCGGCGGGGCCTAAGAGGTGTCAATGAGCAGTTCTTC. It encodes CASSQPSLRRGLRGVNEQFF. V is TRBV4-1 and J is TRBJ2-1; weak D call: TRBD2 (6 bases). Looked up from germline, CDR1 is MGHRA and CDR2 is YSYEKL. Deletions cut 2 bases from V and 6 bases from J, with 29 bases between. The CDR3 is 20 residues long.

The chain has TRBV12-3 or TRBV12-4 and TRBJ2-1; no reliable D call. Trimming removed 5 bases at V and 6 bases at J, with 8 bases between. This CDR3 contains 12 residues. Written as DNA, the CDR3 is TGTGCCAGCAGTCGAGTTGGCAATGAGCAGTTCTTC. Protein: CASSRVGNEQFF.

Here the CDR3 reads CASRDPGGRDTQYF. The CDR3 coding sequence is TGTGCCAGCAGGGATCCGGGGGGCAGAGATACGCAGTATTTT. V and J are TRBV7-9 and TRBJ2-3; possibly TRBD2 for D (7 bases). Germline V lookup: CDR1 SEHNR, CDR2 FQNEAQ (reference sequence). Between the trimmed V and J ends, which lost 6 bases and 5 bases, there was a span of 15 bases. The CDR3 spans 14 residues.

CDR3 nucleotides: TGCGCCAGCAGCTCCAGCCGGGGACTAGGGCGCAATGAGCAGTTCTTC. Translation gives CASSSSRGLGRNEQFF. The V and J genes are TRBV5-1 and TRBJ2-1; 8 positions match TRBD2. The CDR3 sequence is 16 residues long. V was clipped by 3 bases and J by 6 bases; unmatched bases: 11. The germline gives CDR1 SGHRS, CDR2 YFSETQ.

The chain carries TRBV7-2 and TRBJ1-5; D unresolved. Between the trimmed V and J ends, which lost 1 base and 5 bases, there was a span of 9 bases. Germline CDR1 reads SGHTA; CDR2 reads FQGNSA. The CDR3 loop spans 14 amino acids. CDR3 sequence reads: CASSLGLQDQPQHF. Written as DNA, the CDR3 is TGTGCCAGCAGCTTAGGTCTACAAGATCAGCCCCAGCATTTT.

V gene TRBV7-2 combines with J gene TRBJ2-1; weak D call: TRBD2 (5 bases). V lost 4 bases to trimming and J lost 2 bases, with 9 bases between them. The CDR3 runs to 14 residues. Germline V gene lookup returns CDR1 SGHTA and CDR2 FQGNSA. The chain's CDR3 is CASSSGDPYNEQFF. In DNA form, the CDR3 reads TGTGCCAGCAGCTCCGGGGATCCCTACAATGAGCAGTTCTTC.

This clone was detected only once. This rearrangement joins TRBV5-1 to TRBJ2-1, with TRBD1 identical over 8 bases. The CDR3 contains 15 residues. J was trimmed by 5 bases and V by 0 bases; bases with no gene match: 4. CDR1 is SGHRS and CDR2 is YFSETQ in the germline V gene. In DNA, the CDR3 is TGCGCCAGCAGCTTGGGACAGGGGTGGCACAATGAGCAGTTCTTC. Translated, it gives CASSLGQGWHNEQFF.

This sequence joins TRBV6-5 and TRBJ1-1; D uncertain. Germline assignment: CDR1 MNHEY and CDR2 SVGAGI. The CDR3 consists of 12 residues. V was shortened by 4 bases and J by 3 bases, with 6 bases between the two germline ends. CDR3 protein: CASSSSYTEAFF. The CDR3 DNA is TGTGCCAGCAGTTCAAGTTACACTGAAGCTTTCTTT.

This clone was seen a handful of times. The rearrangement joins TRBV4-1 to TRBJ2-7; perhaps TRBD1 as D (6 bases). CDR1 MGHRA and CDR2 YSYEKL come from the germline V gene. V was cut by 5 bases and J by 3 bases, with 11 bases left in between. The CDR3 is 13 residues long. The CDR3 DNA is TGCGCCAGCAGCACCCGACAGGACTACGAGCAGTACTTC. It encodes CASSTRQDYEQYF.

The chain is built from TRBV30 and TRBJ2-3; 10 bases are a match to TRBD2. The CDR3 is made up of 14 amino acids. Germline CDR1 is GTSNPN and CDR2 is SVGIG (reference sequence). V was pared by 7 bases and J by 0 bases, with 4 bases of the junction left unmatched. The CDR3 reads CAFRTSGSTDTQYF. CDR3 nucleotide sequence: TGTGCCTTTCGGACTAGCGGAAGCACAGATACGCAGTATTTT.

This CDR3 is CAISEVGEAGYTF. DNA for the CDR3: TGTGCCATCAGTGAGGTCGGGGAAGCTGGCTACACCTTC. The J gene is TRBJ1-2, the V gene TRBV10-3; D call uncertain. The CDR3 covers 13 residues. V dropped 2 bases and J dropped 7 bases, with 11 bases sitting between them. CDR1 and CDR2 from the germline V gene are ENHRY and SYGVKD.

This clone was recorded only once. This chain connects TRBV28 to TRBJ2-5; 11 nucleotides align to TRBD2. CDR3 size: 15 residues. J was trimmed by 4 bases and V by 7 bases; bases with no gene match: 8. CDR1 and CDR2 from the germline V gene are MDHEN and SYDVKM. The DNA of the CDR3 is TGTGCCAGCATGGTACTAGCGGGGGTTCGAGAGACCCAGTACTTC. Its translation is CASMVLAGVRETQYF.

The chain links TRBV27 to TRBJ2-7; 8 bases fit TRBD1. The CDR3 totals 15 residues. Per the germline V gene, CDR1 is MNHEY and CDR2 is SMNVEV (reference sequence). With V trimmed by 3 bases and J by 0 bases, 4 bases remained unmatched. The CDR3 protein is CASSLIGTGSYEQYF. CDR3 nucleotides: TGTGCCAGCAGTTTGATCGGGACAGGCTCCTACGAGCAGTACTTC.

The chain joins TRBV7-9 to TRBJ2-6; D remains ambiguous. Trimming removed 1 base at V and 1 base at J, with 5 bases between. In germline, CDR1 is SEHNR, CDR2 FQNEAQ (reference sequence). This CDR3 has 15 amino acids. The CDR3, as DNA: TGTGCCAGCAGCTTAGAACGGTCTGGGGCCAACGTCCTGACTTTC. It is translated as CASSLERSGANVLTF.

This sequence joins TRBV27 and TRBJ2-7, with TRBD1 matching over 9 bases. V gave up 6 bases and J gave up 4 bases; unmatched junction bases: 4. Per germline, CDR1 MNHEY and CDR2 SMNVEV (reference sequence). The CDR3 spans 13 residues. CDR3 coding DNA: TGTGCCAGCAGCCCCGACAGGGGGTACGAGCAGTACTTC. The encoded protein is CASSPDRGYEQYF.

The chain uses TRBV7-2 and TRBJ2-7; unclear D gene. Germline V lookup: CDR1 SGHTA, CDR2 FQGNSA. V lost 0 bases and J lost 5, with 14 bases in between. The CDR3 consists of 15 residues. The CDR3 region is CASSLARIGVNEQYF. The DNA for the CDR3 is TGTGCCAGCAGCTTAGCGCGGATTGGTGTGAACGAGCAGTACTTC.

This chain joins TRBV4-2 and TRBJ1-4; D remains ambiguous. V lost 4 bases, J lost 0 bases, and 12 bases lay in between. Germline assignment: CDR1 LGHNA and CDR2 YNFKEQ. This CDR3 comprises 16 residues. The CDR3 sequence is CASSLQHNPTNEKLFF. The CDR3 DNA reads TGTGCCAGCAGCCTCCAGCACAACCCAACTAATGAAAAACTGTTTTTT.

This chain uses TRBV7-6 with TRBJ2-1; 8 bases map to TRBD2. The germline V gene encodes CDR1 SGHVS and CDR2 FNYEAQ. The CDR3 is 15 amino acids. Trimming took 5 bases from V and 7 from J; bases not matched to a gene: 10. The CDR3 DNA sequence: TGTGCCAGCAGCAGAACTAGCGGTGTTGGGAATGAGCAGTTCTTC. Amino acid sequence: CASSRTSGVGNEQFF.

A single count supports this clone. The CDR3: CASSQISTNEKLFF. CDR3 coding DNA: TGTGCCAGCAGTCAGATCTCAACTAATGAAAAACTGTTTTTT. This chain joins TRBV7-8 and TRBJ1-4; D gene ambiguous. CDR3 length equals 14 residues. The ends were cut back, 6 bases at V and 0 bases at J, with 8 bases in the middle. Germline-derived CDR1 and CDR2 are SGHVS and FQNEAQ.

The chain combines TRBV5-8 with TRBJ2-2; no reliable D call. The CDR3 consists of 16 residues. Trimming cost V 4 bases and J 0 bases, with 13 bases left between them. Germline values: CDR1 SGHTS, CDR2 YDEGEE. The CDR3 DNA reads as TGTGCCAGCAGCGGATACAGAAAAACGAACACCGGGGAGCTGTTTTTT. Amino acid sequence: CASSGYRKTNTGELFF.